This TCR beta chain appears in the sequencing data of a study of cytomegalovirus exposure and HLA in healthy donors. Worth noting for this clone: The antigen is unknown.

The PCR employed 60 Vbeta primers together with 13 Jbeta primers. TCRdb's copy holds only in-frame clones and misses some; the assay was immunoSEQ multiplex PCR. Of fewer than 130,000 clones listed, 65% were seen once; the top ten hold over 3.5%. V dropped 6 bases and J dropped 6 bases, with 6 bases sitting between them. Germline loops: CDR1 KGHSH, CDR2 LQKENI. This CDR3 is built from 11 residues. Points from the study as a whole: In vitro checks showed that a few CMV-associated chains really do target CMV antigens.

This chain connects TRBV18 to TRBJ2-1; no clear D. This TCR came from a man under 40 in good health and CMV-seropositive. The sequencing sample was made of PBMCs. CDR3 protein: CASSPSNEQFF. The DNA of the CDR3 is TGTGCCAGCTCTCCCAGCAATGAGCAGTTCTTC.